The 29 T cell receptor beta chains presented below share a single source sample, sequenced in a study of tumor and adjacent non-tumor tissue in lung cancer. A modified ARM-PCR protocol with three rounds of nested PCR amplified TCRbeta. TCRdb analysed the multiplex PCR reads with MiXCR anew, one entry per CDR3 protein. This sample has about 200,000 distinct CDR3 sequences, with around 70% found just once. The template was RNA from unsorted bulk tissue. Sequencing input: lung tumor tissue. These receptors were obtained from a man aged 55 to 69 with non-small cell lung cancer.

For this clonotype: At one boundary the junction diverges from the germline segment, which might be a read error. The V and J genes are TRBV30 and TRBJ2-3; D remains unclear. This CDR3 has 15 amino acids. Germline-derived CDR1 and CDR2 are GTSNPN and SVGIG (reference sequence). The CDR3 DNA is TGTGTCTGGAGTGTCTCCGGCGCTAGCACAGATACGCAGTATTTT. Translated, it gives CVWSVSGASTDTQYF.

Comments on this clonotype: This may be a read error, as it is one base from a much larger clone. The chain uses TRBV29-1 and TRBJ2-1, with D possibly being TRBD2 (6 bases). CDR3 length equals 13 residues. Germline-derived CDR1 and CDR2 are SQVTM and ANQGSEA. The CDR3, as DNA: TGCAACGTTGAGTTAGCGGCAATGGGTGAGCAGTTCTTC. Translated: CNVELAAMGEQFF.

This clonotype turned up a few times. An end of the junction differs from the germline gene, which may be a read error. The V and J genes are TRBV11-2 and TRBJ2-7, with D hard to call. From germline, CDR1 is SGHAT and CDR2 FQNNGV. CDR3 length equals 14 residues. Written as DNA, the CDR3 is TGTGCCGGCAGCCTCAGGTCAAGCTCCTATGAGCAGTACTTC. Protein: CAGSLRSSSYEQYF.

With regard to this clonotype: This may come from a read error, since a much larger clone is one base off. V is TRBV6-2 or TRBV6-3 and J is TRBJ2-1, with D perhaps TRBD2 (6 bases). The CDR3 contains 13 residues. Germline CDR1 and CDR2: MNHEY and SVGEGT. CDR3 region: CVSSRLGINEQFF. CDR3 coding DNA: TGTGTCAGCAGCCGACTAGGGATCAATGAGCAGTTCTTC.

Worth noting for this clonotype: At one end, the junction sequence differs from germline, possibly due to a read error. This rearrangement joins TRBV28 to TRBJ2-3, with 9 bases lining up with TRBD1. This CDR3 is built from 16 residues. Germline CDR1 MDHEN, CDR2 SYDVKM. The CDR3 sequence is CASRGTVTGGADMQYF. The CDR3 DNA sequence: TGTGCCAGCCGAGGGACCGTGACAGGGGGTGCAGATATGCAGTATTTT.

This chain connects TRBV29-1 to TRBJ2-4; D is perhaps TRBD1 (6 bases). This CDR3 region has 13 residues. Germline V gene lookup returns CDR1 SQVTM and CDR2 ANQGSEA. V dropped 1 base and J dropped 10 bases, with 14 bases sitting between them. CDR3 nucleotides: TGCAGCGTTGAAGGGCAGGGGCGGAAAATTCAGTACTTC. It translates to CSVEGQGRKIQYF.

About this clonotype itself: At one of its ends the junction is not consistent with the germline gene, which may arise from a read error. The chain employs TRBV11-2 and TRBJ2-6; D perhaps matches TRBD1 (6 bases). The CDR3 contains 14 residues. Germline values: CDR1 SGHAT, CDR2 FQNNGV. In DNA, the CDR3 is TGTACAAGCAGTCCTATCTCAGGGGCCGACGTCCTGACTTTC. Protein product: CTSSPISGADVLTF.

V usage is TRBV5-5 and J usage is TRBJ1-1; D remains unclear. V lost 5 bases and J 0 bases, leaving 8 bases between the germline ends. Looked up from germline, CDR1 is SGHKS and CDR2 is YYEKEE (reference sequence). The CDR3 is 13 residues long. In nucleotides, the CDR3 is TGTGCCAGCAGAGGTTCCATGAACACTGAAGCTTTCTTT. Translation gives CASRGSMNTEAFF.

A remark on this clonotype: A much larger clone sits a single nucleotide away, making a read error possible. The chain joins TRBV10-2 to TRBJ2-7, with D possibly matching TRBD2 (5 bases). Germline values: CDR1 WSHSY, CDR2 SAAADI. The CDR3 has 11 amino acids. This chain's CDR3 is CATEDDYKQYF. The CDR3 coding sequence is TGCGCCACCGAGGACGACTACAAGCAGTACTTC.

Comments on this clonotype: Possible read error: a much larger clone is one base away. V is TRBV20-1 and J is TRBJ1-1, with TRBD1 as a possible D gene (6 bases). V lost 2 bases to trimming and J lost 8 bases, with 27 bases between them. This CDR3 contains 17 residues. Germline V lookup: CDR1 DFQATT, CDR2 SNEGSKA (reference sequence). CDR3: CSARILGRVDKGGEAFF. DNA of the CDR3: TGCAGTGCTAGAATATTGGGGCGTGTGGACAAAGGGGGGGAAGCTTTCTTT.

A remark on this clonotype: Possible read error: a much larger clone is one base away. The V and J genes are TRBV20-1 and TRBJ2-6; D perhaps matches TRBD2 (6 bases). Germline assignment: CDR1 DFQATT and CDR2 SNEGSKA (reference sequence). CDR3 length equals 15 residues. DNA of the CDR3: TGCAGTACTAGGCGGGGCGGCTCTGGGGCCAACGTCCTGACTTTC. It yields the protein CSTRRGGSGANVLTF.

The CDR3 protein is CASSQVGVNTGELFF. The DNA of the CDR3 is TGTGCCAGCAGCCAAGTGGGTGTGAACACCGGGGAGCTGTTTTTT. This chain links TRBV4-2 with TRBJ2-2; no clear D gene. The CDR3 has 15 residues. Germline V lookup: CDR1 LGHNA, CDR2 YNFKEQ. V was cut by 1 base and J by 1 base, with 7 bases left in between.

The genes are TRBV20-1 and TRBJ2-7, with 9 bases matching TRBD2. CDR1 is DFQATT, CDR2 SNEGSKA, per germline (reference sequence). The V gene end was trimmed by 6 bases and the J gene end by 3 bases; junction bases not matched to a gene: 6. This CDR3 contains 13 residues. This chain's CDR3 is CSAQTSGCYEQYF. The CDR3 nucleotides read TGCAGTGCCCAGACTAGCGGTTGCTACGAGCAGTACTTC.

About this clonotype: It may be a read error: a sequence one base away is much more abundant. The chain uses TRBV11-3 and TRBJ2-7; 10 nucleotides align to TRBD1. The germline V gene has CDR1 SGHNT and CDR2 YENEEA. The CDR3 covers 14 residues. J was trimmed by 3 bases and V by 7 bases; bases with no gene match: 6. The CDR3 DNA sequence: TGTGCCAGCACATGGGACAGGGGAGGCTACGAGCAGTACTTC. This encodes CASTWDRGGYEQYF. Looking up the rest from reference TRBV11-3 and TRBJ2-7 gives the full variable domain: EAGVVQSPRYKIIEKKQPVAFWCNPISGHNTLYWYLQNLGQGPELLIRYENEEAVDDSQLPKDRFSAERLKGVDSTLKIQPAELGDSAVYLCASTWDRGGYEQYFGPGTRLTVT.

A word on this clonotype: A much larger clone sits a single nucleotide away, making a read error possible. The rearrangement uses TRBV12-3 or TRBV12-4 and TRBJ2-1; possibly TRBD1 for D (5 bases). CDR3 size: 15 residues. Trimming pared 0 bases from V and 10 bases from J, leaving 16 bases between. CDR3 loop: CASSLAGRPIMEQFF. CDR3 nucleotide sequence: TGTGCCAGCAGTTTAGCGGGGCGGCCAATTATGGAGCAGTTCTTC.

The chain recombines TRBV6-6 with TRBJ1-1; possible D gene TRBD1, 6 bases. The CDR3 runs 12 residues. Trimming took off 4 bases at V and 6 bases at J, with 9 bases between the two ends. Germline CDR1 reads MNHNY; CDR2 reads SVGAGI (reference sequence). The CDR3 coding sequence is TGTGCCAGCAGTTCAGGGGTCCCTGAAGCTTTCTTT. Its protein is CASSSGVPEAFF.

The chain is built from TRBV20-1 and TRBJ1-5; no reliable D call. Trimming took 6 bases from V and 3 from J, leaving 15 bases between them. The CDR3 totals 14 residues. The germline V gene encodes CDR1 DFQATT and CDR2 SNEGSKA (reference sequence). DNA of the CDR3: TGCAGTGCCCACGCGGGTCGGGCCAATCAGCCCCAGCATTTT. It encodes CSAHAGRANQPQHF.

Worth noting for this clonotype: In this CDR3 the conserved last residue, phenylalanine or tryptophan, is missing, so a read error is likely. The chain is built from TRBV28 and TRBJ1-3; D uncertain. The CDR3 is 16 residues long. Deletions cut 7 bases from V and 0 bases from J, with 16 bases between. Germline CDR1 is MDHEN and CDR2 is SYDVKM. CDR3 amino acids: CASKTTARHSGNTIYL. CDR3 coding DNA: TGTGCCAGCAAGACAACTGCGAGACACTCTGGAAACACCATATATCTT.

Regarding this clonotype: Lacking the conserved final phenylalanine or tryptophan, this CDR3 likely reflects a read error. This chain links TRBV4-2 with TRBJ1-4; D is unclear. V was trimmed by 0 bases and J by 5 bases, leaving 19 bases between them. Germline lookup yields CDR1 LGHNA and CDR2 YNFKEQ. The CDR3 sequence is 18 residues long. The CDR3: CASSQDLLGGVANEKLFY. In nucleotides, the CDR3 is TGTGCCAGCAGCCAAGATCTTCTGGGTGGAGTTGCAAATGAAAAACTGTTTTAT.

In the case of this clonotype: The junction does not match germline at one end; this may be a read error. The chain combines TRBV5-1 with TRBJ2-1, with D perhaps TRBD1 (5 bases). Germline V CDR1 and CDR2: SGHRS, YFSETQ. The CDR3 is 18 amino acids. The CDR3 bases are TGCGCCAGCAACTTGGGGCTAGGGAACTTCAGCTCCTACAATGAGCAGTTCTTC. Translating gives CASNLGLGNFSSYNEQFF. The full variable domain, with the rest looked up from reference TRBV5-1 and TRBJ2-1, is KAGVTQTPRYLIKTRGQQVTLSCSPISGHRSVSWYQQTPGQGLQFLFEYFSETQRNKGNFPGRFSGRQFSNSRSEMNVSTLELGDSALYLCASNLGLGNFSSYNEQFFGPGTRLTVL.

This clonotype was observed a handful of times. An end of the junction differs from the germline gene, which may be a read error. In DNA, the CDR3 is TGCAGTGTTAGAGTAGGGCTCCAAGAGACCCAGTATTTC. Its protein product is CSVRVGLQETQYF. V and J are TRBV20-1 and TRBJ2-5, with D hard to call. CDR1 and CDR2 (germline): DFQATT, SNEGSKA (reference sequence). The CDR3 length is 13 residues.

CDR3 residues: CASTTGGLAFF. As DNA, the CDR3 is TGTGCCAGCACTACAGGGGGCCTCGCTTTCTTT. The chain combines TRBV5-5 with TRBJ1-1; 9 bases align to TRBD1. The CDR3 spans 11 residues. Germline lookup yields CDR1 SGHKS and CDR2 YYEKEE (reference sequence). J lost 11 bases, V lost 6 bases, and 5 bases had no gene match.

To note about this clonotype: Possible read error: a much larger clone is one base away. The chain has TRBV12-3 or TRBV12-4 and TRBJ1-3; no reliable D call. This CDR3 comprises 14 residues. The V end lost 9 bases, the J end lost 2 bases, and 14 bases lay between the germline ends. The CDR3 is CARSPRNTGNTIYF. The CDR3 bases are TGTGCCAGGAGCCCCCGCAATACTGGAAACACCATATATTTT.

The CDR3 nucleotides are TGCGCCAGCAGCTTTAGCGGGAGGGCCCTTGAGCAGTTCTTC. It codes for CASSFSGRALEQFF. V and J are TRBV5-1 and TRBJ2-1; TRBD2 matches 11 bases. Germline assignment: CDR1 SGHRS and CDR2 YFSETQ. The J segment lost 9 bases and the V segment lost 2 bases, leaving 4 bases of the junction unmatched. CDR3 size: 14 residues.

The CDR3 region is CASSQATGTGLNTIYF. The CDR3 DNA is TGTGCCAGCAGCCAAGCAACAGGGACAGGCCTTAACACCATATATTTT. This chain connects TRBV4-2 to TRBJ1-3; TRBD1 matches at 8 bases. Trimming took 1 base from V and 7 from J; bases not matched to a gene: 9. The germline gives CDR1 LGHNA, CDR2 YNFKEQ. The CDR3 is 16 residues long.

Notes on this clonotype: The CDR3 ends on some other residue instead of the conserved phenylalanine or tryptophan, so this is likely a read error. The chain joins TRBV29-1 to TRBJ2-6; the D is unclear. CDR3 size: 13 residues. In germline, CDR1 is SQVTM, CDR2 ANQGSEA. As DNA, the CDR3 is TGCAGTTGTTGCCATGCTGGGGCCAACGTCCTGACTATC. This codes for CSCCHAGANVLTI.

The chain uses TRBV6-6 and TRBJ2-5; 8 bases match TRBD1. Per germline, CDR1 MNHNY and CDR2 SVGAGI (reference sequence). This CDR3 spans 14 amino acids. The J segment lost 6 bases and the V segment lost 6 bases, leaving 9 bases of the junction unmatched. This chain's CDR3 is CASRSQGAQKTQYF. CDR3 DNA: TGTGCCAGCAGGTCCCAGGGGGCTCAAAAGACCCAGTACTTC.

The chain has TRBV5-1 and TRBJ2-7; tentatively, D is TRBD1 or TRBD2 (5 bases each). The CDR3 spans 15 residues. V lost 1 base and J lost 2, with 13 bases in between. Germline CDR1 is SGHRS and CDR2 is YFSETQ. CDR3 DNA sequence: TGCGCCAGCAGCTTGTCCTTTGTGGGGGCCTACGAGCAGTACTTC. It encodes CASSLSFVGAYEQYF.

The sample holds a few counts of this clonotype. V gene TRBV7-8 combines with J gene TRBJ2-7; possibly TRBD2 for D (5 bases). The CDR3 runs 13 residues. From germline, CDR1 is SGHVS and CDR2 FQNEAQ. V was trimmed by 3 bases and J by 9 bases, leaving 15 bases between them. The CDR3, as DNA: TGTGCCAGCAGCTTGACTAAAGGAAGTGTGCAGTACTTC. It specifies CASSLTKGSVQYF.